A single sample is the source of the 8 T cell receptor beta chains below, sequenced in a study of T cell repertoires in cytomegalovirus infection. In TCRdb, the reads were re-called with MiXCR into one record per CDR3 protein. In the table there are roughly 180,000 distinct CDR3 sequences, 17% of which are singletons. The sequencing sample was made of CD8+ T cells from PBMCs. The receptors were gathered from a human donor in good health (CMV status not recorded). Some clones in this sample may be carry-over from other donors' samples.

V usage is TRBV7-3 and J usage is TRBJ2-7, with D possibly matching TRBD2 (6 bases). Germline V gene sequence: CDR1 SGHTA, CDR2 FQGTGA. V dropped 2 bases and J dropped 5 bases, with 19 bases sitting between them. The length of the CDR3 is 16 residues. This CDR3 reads CASSLEGGPGSDEQYF. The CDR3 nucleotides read TGTGCCAGCAGCTTAGAGGGAGGCCCTGGTTCCGACGAGCAGTACTTC. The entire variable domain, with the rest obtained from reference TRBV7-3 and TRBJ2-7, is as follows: GAGVSQTPSNKVTEKGKYVELRCDPISGHTALYWYRQSLGQGPEFLIYFQGTGAADDSGLPNDRFFAVRPEGSVSTLKIQRTERGDSAVYLCASSLEGGPGSDEQYFGPGTRLTVT.

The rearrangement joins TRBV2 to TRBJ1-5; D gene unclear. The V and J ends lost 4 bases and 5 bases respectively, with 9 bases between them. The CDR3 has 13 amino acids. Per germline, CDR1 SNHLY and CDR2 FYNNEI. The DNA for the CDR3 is TGTGCCAGCAGTGCAATACAACATCAGCCCCAGCATTTT. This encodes CASSAIQHQPQHF.

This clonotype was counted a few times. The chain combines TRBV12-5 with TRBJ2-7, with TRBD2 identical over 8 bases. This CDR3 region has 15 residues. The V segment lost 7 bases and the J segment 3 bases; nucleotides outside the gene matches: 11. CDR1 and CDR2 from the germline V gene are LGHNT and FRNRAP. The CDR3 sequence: CASAPGREGDYEQYF. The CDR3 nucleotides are TGTGCTAGTGCCCCCGGCCGGGAGGGAGACTACGAGCAGTACTTC.

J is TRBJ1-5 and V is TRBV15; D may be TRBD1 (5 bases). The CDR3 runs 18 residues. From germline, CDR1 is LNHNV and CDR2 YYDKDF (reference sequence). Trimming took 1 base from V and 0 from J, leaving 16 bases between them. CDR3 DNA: TGTGCCACCAGCAGAGGCAGGGTTAGAGTTTATAGCAATCAGCCCCAGCATTTT. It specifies CATSRGRVRVYSNQPQHF.

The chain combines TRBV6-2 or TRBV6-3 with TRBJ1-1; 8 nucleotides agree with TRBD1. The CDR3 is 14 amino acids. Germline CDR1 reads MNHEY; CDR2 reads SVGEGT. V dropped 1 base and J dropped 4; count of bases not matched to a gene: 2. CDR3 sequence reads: CASSYFTGGTEAFF. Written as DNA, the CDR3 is TGTGCCAGCAGTTACTTTACAGGGGGCACTGAAGCTTTCTTT.

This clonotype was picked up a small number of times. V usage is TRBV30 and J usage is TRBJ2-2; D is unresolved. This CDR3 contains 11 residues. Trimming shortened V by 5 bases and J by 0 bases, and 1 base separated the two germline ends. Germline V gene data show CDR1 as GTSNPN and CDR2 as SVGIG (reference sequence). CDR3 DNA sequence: TGTGCCTGGGCGAACACCGGGGAGCTGTTTTTT. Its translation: CAWANTGELFF.

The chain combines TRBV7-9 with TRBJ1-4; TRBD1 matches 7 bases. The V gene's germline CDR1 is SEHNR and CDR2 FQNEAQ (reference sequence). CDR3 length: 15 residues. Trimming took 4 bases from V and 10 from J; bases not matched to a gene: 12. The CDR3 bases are TGTGCCAGCAGCTCCCTACAGGGGAACCCGGCAAAACTGTTTTTT. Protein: CASSSLQGNPAKLFF.

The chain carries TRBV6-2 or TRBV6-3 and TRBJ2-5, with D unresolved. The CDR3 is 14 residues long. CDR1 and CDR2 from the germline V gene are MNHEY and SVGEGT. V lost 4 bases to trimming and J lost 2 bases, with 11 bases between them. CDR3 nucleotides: TGTGCCAGCAGTTGGTTCAGCAATCAAGAGACCCAGTACTTC. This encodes CASSWFSNQETQYF.